This T cell receptor beta chain derives from a study of CD8+ T cells in alopecia areata. At the level of the study: Among treated patients, oral tofacitinib was administered at 5 to 10 mg twice daily.

The investigators collected lesional scalp punch biopsies and peripheral blood from alopecia areata patients. Investigators sorted PBMCs to obtain both CD4+ and CD8+ T cells. Extraction and reverse transcription of RNA yielded cDNA as the sequencing template. Profiled with immunoSEQ multiplex PCR; TCRdb holds only in-frame clones, not every one. The sample holds approximately 91,000 clones, under 45% seen once. General study points: Normal-skin resident alphabeta T cells also appear among scalp sample sequences.

CDR1 and CDR2 from the germline V gene are SGHAT and FQNNGV. The V and J ends lost 5 bases and 3 bases, in that order; junction bases with no gene match: 10. The CDR3 has 16 residues. Comment on this clone: Its specificity is unknown.

The TCR sequence derives from a human donor with alopecia areata. The sequenced sample consisted of CD4+ T cells sorted from blood. V and J are TRBV11-2 and TRBJ2-3, with TRBD1 matching 8 bases. The CDR3 DNA sequence: TGTGCCAGCAGCCCGGGACAGGCCCCCAAGACAGATACGCAGTATTTT. This encodes CASSPGQAPKTDTQYF. Drawing the rest from reference TRBV11-2 and TRBJ2-3, the complete variable domain is EAGVAQSPRYKIIEKRQSVAFWCNPISGHATLYWYQQILGQGPKLLIQFQNNGVVDDSQLPKDRFSAERLKGVDSTLKIQPAKLEDSAVYLCASSPGQAPKTDTQYFGPGTRLTVL.